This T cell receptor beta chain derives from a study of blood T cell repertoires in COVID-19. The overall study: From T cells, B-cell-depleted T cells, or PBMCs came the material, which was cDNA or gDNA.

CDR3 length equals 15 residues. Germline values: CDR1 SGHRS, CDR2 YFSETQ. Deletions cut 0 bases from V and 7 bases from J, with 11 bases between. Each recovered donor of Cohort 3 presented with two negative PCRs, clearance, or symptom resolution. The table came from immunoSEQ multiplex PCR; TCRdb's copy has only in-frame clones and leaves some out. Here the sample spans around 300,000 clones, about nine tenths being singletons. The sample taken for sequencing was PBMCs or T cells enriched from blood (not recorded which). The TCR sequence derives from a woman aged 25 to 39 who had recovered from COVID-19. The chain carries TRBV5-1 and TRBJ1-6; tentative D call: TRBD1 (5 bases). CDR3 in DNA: TGCGCCAGCAGCTTGGCGTCAGGGTGGAATTCACCCCTCCACTTT. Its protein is CASSLASGWNSPLHF.